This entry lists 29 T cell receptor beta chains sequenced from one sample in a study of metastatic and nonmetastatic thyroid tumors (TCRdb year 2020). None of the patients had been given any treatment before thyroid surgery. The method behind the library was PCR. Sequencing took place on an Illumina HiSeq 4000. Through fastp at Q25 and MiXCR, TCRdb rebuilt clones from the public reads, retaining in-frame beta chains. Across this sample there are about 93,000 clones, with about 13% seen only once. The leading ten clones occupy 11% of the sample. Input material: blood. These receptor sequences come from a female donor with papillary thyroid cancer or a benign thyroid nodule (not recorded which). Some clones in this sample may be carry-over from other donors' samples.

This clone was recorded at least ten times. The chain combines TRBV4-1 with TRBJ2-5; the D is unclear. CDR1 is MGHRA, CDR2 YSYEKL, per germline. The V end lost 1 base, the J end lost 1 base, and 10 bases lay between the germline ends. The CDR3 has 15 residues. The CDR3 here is CASSQGGQPQETQYF. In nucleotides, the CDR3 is TGCGCCAGCAGCCAAGGAGGCCAGCCCCAAGAGACCCAGTACTTC.

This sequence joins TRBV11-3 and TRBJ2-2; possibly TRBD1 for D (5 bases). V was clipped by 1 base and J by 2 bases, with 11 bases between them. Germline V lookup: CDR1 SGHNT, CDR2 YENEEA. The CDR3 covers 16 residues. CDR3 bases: TGTGCCAGCAGCTTAGGCGCGGACACAAACACCGGGGAGCTGTTTTTT. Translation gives CASSLGADTNTGELFF.

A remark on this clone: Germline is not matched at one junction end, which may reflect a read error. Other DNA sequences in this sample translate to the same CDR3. Here the CDR3 DNA reads TGTGCCAGCAGCCTGGGCAACACAGGGGTCCCCACTGAAGCTTTCTTT. Residues: CASSLGNTGVPTEAFF. The chain employs TRBV5-1 and TRBJ1-1; 7 nucleotides agree with TRBD1. CDR1 SGHRS and CDR2 YFSETQ come from the germline V gene. This CDR3 region has 16 residues.

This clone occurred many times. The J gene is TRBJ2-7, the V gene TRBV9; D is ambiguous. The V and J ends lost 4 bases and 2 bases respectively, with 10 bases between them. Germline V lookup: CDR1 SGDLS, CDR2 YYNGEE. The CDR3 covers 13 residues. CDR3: CASSPAGAYEQYF. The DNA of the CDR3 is TGTGCCAGCAGCCCCGCAGGAGCCTACGAGCAGTACTTC.

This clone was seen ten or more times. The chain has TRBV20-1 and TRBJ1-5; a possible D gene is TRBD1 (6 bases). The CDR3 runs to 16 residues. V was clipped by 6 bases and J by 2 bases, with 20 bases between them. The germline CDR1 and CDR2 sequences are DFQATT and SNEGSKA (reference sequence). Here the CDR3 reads CSAEKQGATGNQPQHF. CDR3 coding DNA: TGCAGTGCAGAAAAACAGGGAGCGACGGGCAATCAGCCCCAGCATTTT.

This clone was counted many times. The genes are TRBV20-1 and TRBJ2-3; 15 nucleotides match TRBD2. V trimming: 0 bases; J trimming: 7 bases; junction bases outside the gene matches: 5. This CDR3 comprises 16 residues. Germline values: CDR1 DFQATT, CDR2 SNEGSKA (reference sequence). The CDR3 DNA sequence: TGCAGTGCTAGAGAAGGACTAGCGGGAGGGAGGAATACGCAGTATTTT. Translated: CSAREGLAGGRNTQYF.

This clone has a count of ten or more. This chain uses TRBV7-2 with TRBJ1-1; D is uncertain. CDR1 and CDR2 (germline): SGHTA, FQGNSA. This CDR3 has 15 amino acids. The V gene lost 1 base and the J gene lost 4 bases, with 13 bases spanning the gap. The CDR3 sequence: CASSLGPSRGTEAFF. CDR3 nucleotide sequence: TGTGCCAGCAGCTTAGGGCCAAGCCGAGGCACTGAAGCTTTCTTT.

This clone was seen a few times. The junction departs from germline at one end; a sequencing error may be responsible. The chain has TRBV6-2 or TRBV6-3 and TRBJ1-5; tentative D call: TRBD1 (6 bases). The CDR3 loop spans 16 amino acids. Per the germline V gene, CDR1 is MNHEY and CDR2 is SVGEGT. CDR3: CDSRPPPLGGNQHQHF. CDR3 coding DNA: TGTGACAGCAGGCCTCCTCCTCTGGGGGGCAATCAGCACCAGCATTTT.

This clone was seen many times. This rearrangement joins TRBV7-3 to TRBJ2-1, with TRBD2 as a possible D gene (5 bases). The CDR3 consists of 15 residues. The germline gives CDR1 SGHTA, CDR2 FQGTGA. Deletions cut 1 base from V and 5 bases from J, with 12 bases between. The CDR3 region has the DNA TGTGCCAGCAGCTTAAACGGGGAACGGAACAATGAGCAGTTCTTC. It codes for CASSLNGERNNEQFF.

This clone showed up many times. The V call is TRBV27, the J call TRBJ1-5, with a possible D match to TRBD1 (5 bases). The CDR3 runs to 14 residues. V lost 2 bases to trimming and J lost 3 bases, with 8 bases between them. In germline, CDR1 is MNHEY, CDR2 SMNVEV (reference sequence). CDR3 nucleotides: TGTGCCAGCAGTTTAACAGGTTTCAATCAGCCCCAGCATTTT. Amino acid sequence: CASSLTGFNQPQHF.

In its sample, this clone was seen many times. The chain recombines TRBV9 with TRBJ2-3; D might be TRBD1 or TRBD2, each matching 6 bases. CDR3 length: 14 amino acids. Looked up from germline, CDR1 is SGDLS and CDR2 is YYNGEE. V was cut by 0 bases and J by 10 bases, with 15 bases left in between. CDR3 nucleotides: TGTGCCAGCAGCGTAGAGGGCCACGGGGGCTCGCAGTATTTT. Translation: CASSVEGHGGSQYF.

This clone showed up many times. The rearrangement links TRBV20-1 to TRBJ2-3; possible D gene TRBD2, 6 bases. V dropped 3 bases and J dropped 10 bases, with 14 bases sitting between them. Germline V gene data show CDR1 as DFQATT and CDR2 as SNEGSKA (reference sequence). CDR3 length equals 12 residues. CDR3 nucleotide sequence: TGCAGTGCTAGCGCTACTAGCTACTCGCAGTATTTT. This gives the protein CSASATSYSQYF.

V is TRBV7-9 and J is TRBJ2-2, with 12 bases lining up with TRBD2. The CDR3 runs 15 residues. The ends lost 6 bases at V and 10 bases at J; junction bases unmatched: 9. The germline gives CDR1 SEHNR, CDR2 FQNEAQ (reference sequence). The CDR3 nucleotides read TGTGCCAGCAGACCCGGACTAGCGGGGACCTTGGAGCTGTTTTTT. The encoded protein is CASRPGLAGTLELFF.

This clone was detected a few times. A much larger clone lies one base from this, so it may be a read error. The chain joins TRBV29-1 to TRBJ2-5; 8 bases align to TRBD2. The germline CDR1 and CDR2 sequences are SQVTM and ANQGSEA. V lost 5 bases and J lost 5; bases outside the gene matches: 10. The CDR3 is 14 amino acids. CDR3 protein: CSVSLAGGPETQYF. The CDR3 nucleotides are TGCAGCGTTTCCCTGGCGGGAGGCCCCGAGACCCAGTACTTC.

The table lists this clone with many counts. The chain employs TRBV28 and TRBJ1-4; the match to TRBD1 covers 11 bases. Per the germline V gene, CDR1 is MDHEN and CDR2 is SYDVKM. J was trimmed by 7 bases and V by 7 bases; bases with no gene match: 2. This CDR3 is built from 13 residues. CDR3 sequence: CASTGTGGEKLFF. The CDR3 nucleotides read TGTGCCAGCACCGGGACAGGGGGTGAAAAACTGTTTTTT.

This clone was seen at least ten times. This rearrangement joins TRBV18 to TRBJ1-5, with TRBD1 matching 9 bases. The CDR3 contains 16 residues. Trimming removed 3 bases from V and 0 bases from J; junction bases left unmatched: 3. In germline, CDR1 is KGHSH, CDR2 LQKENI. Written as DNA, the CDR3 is TGTGCCAGCTCACCCACAGGGGGCAGTAGCAATCAGCCCCAGCATTTT. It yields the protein CASSPTGGSSNQPQHF. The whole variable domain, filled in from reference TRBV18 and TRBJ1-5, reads NAGVMQNPRHLVRRRGQEARLRCSPMKGHSHVYWYRQLPEEGLKFMVYLQKENIIDESGMPKERFSAEFPKEGPSILRIQQVVRGDSAAYFCASSPTGGSSNQPQHFGDGTRLSIL.

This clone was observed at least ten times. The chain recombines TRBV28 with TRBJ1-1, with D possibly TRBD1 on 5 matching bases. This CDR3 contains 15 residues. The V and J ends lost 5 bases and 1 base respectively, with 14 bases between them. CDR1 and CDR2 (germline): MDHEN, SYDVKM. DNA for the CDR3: TGTGCCAGCAGTCCCCTTGGGGGGGAGAACACTGAAGCTTTCTTT. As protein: CASSPLGGENTEAFF.

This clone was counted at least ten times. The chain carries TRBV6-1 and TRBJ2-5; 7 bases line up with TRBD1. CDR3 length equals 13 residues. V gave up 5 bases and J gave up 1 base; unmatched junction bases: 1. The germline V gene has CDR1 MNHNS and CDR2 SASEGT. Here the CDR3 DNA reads TGTGCCAGCAGTACAGGGGTCCAAGAGACCCAGTACTTC. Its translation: CASSTGVQETQYF.

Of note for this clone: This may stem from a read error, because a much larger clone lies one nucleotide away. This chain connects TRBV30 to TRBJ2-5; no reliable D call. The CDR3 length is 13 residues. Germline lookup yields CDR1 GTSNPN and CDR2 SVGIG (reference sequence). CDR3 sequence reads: CAWGVGAPETQYF. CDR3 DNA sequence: TGTGCCTGGGGTGTTGGAGCGCCGGAGACCCAGTACTTC.

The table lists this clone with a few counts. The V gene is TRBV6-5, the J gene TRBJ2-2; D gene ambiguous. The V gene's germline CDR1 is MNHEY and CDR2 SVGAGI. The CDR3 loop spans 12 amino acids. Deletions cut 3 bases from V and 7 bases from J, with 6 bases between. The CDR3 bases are TGTGCCAGCAGTTATTTTCGCGGGGAGCTGTTTTTT. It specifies CASSYFRGELFF.

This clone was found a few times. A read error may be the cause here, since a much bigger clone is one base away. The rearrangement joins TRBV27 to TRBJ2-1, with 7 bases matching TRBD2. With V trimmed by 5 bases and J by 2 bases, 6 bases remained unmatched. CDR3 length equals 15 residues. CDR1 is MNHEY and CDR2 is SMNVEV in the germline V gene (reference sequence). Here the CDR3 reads CASSQAGNPYNEQFF. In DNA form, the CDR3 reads TGTGCCAGCAGTCAAGCGGGAAATCCCTACAATGAGCAGTTCTTC.

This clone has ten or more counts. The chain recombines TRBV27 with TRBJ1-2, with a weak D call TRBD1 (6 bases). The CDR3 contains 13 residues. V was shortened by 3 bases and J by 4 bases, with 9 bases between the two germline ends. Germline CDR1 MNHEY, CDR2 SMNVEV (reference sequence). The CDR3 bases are TGTGCCAGCAGTTTCCAGGGGCCCTATGGCTACACCTTC. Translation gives CASSFQGPYGYTF.

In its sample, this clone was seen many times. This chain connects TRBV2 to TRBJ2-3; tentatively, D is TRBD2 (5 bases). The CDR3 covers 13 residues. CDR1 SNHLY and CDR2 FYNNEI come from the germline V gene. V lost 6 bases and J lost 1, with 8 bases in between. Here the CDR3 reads CASRDSGTDTQYF. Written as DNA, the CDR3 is TGTGCCAGCAGGGATAGCGGCACAGATACGCAGTATTTT. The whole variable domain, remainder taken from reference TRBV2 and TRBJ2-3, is EPEVTQTPSHQVTQMGQEVILRCVPISNHLYFYWYRQILGQKVEFLVSFYNNEISEKSEIFDDQFSVERPDGSNFTLKIRSTKLEDSAMYFCASRDSGTDTQYFGPGTRLTVL.

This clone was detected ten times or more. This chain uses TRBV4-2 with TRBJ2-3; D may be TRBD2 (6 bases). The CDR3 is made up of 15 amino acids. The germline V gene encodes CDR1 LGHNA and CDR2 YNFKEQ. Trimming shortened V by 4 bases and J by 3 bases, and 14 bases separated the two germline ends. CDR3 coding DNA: TGTGCCAGCAGCCGGATCGTGGGAGGAACAGATACGCAGTATTTT. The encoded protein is CASSRIVGGTDTQYF.

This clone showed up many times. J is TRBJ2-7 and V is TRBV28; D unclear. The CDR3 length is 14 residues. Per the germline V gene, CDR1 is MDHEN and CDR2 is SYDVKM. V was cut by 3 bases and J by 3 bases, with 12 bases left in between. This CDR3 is CASSFEDVSYEQYF. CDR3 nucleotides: TGTGCCAGCAGTTTCGAGGACGTGAGCTACGAGCAGTACTTC.

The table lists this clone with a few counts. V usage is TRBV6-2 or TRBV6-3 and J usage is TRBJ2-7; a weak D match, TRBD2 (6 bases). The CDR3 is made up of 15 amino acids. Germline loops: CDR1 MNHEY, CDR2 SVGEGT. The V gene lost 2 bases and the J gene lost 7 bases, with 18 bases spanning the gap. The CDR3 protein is CASSYDGGWTEEQYF. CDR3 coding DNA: TGTGCCAGCAGTTACGATGGAGGGTGGACGGAGGAGCAGTACTTC.

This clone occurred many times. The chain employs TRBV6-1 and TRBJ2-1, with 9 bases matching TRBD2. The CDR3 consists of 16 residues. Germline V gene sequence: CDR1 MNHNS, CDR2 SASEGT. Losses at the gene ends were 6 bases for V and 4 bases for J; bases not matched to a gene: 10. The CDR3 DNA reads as TGTGCCAGCAGAACCCAAGCGGGAGGTCATTACAATGAGCAGTTCTTC. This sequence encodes CASRTQAGGHYNEQFF.

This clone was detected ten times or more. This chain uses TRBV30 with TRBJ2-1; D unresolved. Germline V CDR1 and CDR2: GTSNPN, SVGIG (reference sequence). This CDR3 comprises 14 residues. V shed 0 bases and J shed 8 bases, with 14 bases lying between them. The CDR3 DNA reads TGTGCCTGGAGTGTCAGTGGTGGGGTGGATGAGCAGTTCTTC. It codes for CAWSVSGGVDEQFF.

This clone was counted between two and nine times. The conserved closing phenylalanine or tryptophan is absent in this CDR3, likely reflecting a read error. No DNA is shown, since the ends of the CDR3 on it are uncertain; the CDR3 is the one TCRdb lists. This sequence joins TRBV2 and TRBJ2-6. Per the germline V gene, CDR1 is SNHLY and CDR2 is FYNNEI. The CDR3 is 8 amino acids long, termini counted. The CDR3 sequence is CASSVARS.